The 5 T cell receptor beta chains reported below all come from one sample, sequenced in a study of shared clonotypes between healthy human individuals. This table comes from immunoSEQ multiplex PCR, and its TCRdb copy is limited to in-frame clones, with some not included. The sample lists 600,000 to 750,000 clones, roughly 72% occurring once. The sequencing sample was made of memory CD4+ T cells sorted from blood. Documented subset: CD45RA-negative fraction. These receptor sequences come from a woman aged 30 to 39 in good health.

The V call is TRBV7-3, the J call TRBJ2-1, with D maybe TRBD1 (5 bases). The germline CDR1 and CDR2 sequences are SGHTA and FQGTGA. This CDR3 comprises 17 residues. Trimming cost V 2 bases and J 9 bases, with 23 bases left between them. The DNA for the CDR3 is TGTGCCAGCAGCTTAGGACCTTGGCAGGGTAGGTCCGGTGAGCAGTTCTTC. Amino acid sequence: CASSLGPWQGRSGEQFF.

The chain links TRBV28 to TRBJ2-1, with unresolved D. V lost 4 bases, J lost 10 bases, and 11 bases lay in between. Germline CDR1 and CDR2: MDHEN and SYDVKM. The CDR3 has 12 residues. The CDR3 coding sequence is TGTGCCAGCAGTTCCTTCTCCCACGAGCAGTTCTTC. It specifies CASSSFSHEQFF.

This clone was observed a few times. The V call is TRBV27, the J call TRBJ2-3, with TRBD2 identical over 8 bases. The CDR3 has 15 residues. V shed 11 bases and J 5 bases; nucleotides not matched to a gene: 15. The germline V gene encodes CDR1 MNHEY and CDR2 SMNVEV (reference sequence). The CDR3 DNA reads TGTGCCTCCGGGAGGTTTAGCGGGACAATAGATACGCAGTATTTT. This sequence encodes CASGRFSGTIDTQYF.

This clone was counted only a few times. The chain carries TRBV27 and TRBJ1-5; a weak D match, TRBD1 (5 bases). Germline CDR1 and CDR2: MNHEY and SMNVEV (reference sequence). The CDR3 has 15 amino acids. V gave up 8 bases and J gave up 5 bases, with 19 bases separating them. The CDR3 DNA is TGTGCCAGCGGCCACTCTTCGACAGCAGATCAGCCCCAGCATTTT. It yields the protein CASGHSSTADQPQHF.

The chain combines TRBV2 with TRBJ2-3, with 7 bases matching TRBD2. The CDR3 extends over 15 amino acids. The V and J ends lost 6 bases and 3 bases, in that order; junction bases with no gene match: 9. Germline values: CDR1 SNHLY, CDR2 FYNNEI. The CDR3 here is CASSRLASLTDTQYF. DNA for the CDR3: TGTGCCAGCAGCAGACTAGCTTCACTAACAGATACGCAGTATTTT.